This TCR beta chain was retrieved from a study of shared clonotypes between healthy human individuals. Germline CDR1 reads MDHEN; CDR2 reads SYDVKM. Trimming at V came to 5 bases and at J to 5 bases, leaving 10 bases not matched to a gene. This CDR3 contains 15 residues. Generated by immunoSEQ multiplex PCR, the TCRdb table keeps only in-frame clones and is missing some. The sample shows roughly 1.4 million clones, approximately 98.5% of them seen only once. Material for sequencing was naive CD4+ T cells sorted from blood. Stated subset: CD45RA+ positively selected. The receptor's source is a man aged 25-45 years in good health. The rearrangement joins TRBV28 to TRBJ2-7; the match to TRBD2 covers 9 bases. CDR3 in DNA: TGTGCCAGCAGTCAGGGACTAGCTAGGGGCAACGAGCAGTACTTC. This encodes CASSQGLARGNEQYF.